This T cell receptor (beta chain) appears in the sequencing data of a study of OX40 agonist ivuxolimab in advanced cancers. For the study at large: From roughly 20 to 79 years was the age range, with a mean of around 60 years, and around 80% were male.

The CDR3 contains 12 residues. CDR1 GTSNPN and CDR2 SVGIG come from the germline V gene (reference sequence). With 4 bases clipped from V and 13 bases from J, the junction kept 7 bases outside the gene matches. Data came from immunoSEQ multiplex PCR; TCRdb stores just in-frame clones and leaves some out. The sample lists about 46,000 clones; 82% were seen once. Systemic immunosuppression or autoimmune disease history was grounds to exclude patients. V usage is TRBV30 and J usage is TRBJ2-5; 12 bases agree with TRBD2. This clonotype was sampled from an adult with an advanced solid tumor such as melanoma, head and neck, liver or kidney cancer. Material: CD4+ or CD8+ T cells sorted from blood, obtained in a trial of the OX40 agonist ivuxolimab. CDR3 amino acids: CAWMTSGGPRYF. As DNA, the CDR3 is TGTGCCTGGATGACTAGCGGGGGCCCCCGGTACTTC.